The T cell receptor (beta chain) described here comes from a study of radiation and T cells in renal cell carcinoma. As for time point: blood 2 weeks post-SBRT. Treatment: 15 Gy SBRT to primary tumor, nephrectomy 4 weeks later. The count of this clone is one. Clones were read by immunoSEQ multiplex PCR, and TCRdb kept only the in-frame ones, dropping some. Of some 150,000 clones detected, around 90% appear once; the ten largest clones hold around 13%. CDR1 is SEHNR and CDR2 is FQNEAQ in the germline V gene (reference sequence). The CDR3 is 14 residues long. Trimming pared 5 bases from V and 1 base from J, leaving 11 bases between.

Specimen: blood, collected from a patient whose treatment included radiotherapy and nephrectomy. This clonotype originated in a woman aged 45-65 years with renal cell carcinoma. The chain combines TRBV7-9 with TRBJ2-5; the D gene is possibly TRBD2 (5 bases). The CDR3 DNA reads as TGTGCCAGCAGCAAGGAGCGGACCCAAGAGACCCAGTACTTC. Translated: CASSKERTQETQYF.